These 29 T cell receptor beta chains share one sample of origin, sequenced in a study of blood T cell repertoires in COVID-19. Data came from immunoSEQ multiplex PCR; TCRdb stores just in-frame clones and leaves some out. The sample has a few hundred thousand clones, approximately 88% seen once. The sample consisted of PBMCs or T cells enriched from blood (not recorded which). Receptors originate from a woman in her forties who had recovered from COVID-19.

The V gene is TRBV9, the J gene TRBJ1-2; 12 bases align to TRBD1. V lost 2 bases, J lost 5 bases, and 7 bases stayed unmatched. CDR1 and CDR2 from the germline V gene are SGDLS and YYNGEE. This CDR3 has 16 amino acids. In DNA form, the CDR3 reads TGTGCCAGCAGCGTCACCGGGACAGGGGGCAGGTATGGCTACACCTTC. This sequence encodes CASSVTGTGGRYGYTF.

The chain recombines TRBV27 with TRBJ2-7, with 14 bases fitting TRBD2. The CDR3 is 16 residues long. Trimming removed 8 bases from V and 4 bases from J; junction bases left unmatched: 10. From germline, CDR1 is MNHEY and CDR2 SMNVEV (reference sequence). CDR3 in DNA: TGTGCCAGCTCCCGGGCGGGGACTAGCGGGAGTTACGAGCAGTACTTC. Amino acid sequence: CASSRAGTSGSYEQYF.

J is TRBJ1-5 and V is TRBV16, with D uncertain. The germline V gene encodes CDR1 KGHSY and CDR2 FQNENV. V was cut by 4 bases and J by 7 bases, with 20 bases left in between. The CDR3 contains 16 residues. This CDR3 is CASSPRLAGERQPQHF. In nucleotides, the CDR3 is TGTGCCAGCAGCCCGAGGTTGGCCGGGGAGCGACAGCCCCAGCATTTT.

V and J are TRBV2 and TRBJ2-2; no clear D. CDR1 is SNHLY, CDR2 FYNNEI, per germline. This CDR3 spans 14 amino acids. V lost 4 bases to trimming and J lost 5 bases, with 11 bases between them. The CDR3 reads CASSVTDGTGELFF. The DNA of the CDR3 is TGTGCCAGCAGTGTAACCGACGGGACCGGGGAGCTGTTTTTT.

In its sample, this clone was seen many times. V gene TRBV9 combines with J gene TRBJ2-1; D may be TRBD2 (5 bases). V lost 0 bases, J lost 8 bases, and 9 bases lay in between. The CDR3 is 13 amino acids. From germline, CDR1 is SGDLS and CDR2 YYNGEE. The CDR3 coding sequence is TGTGCCAGCAGCGTAGGGCTAGCACATGAGCAGTTCTTC. Translation gives CASSVGLAHEQFF.

In its sample, this clone was seen a few times. The chain uses TRBV6-6 and TRBJ2-1; 9 bases are shared with TRBD1. The V gene end was trimmed by 5 bases and the J gene end by 3 bases; junction bases not matched to a gene: 11. The CDR3 is 17 amino acids. Germline V gene lookup returns CDR1 MNHNY and CDR2 SVGAGI (reference sequence). The CDR3 DNA follows: TGTGCCAGCAGTCCTCCTCGTCAGGGACAGGGCTACAATGAGCAGTTCTTC. Translated, it gives CASSPPRQGQGYNEQFF.

This chain links TRBV5-4 with TRBJ2-5; maybe TRBD1 (5 bases). V lost 4 bases to trimming and J lost 3 bases, with 13 bases between them. The germline V gene has CDR1 SGHNT and CDR2 YYREEE (reference sequence). The CDR3 runs to 14 residues. Written as DNA, the CDR3 is TGTGCCAGCAGCCGCGGACAAAGCGAAGAGACCCAGTACTTC. Its protein product is CASSRGQSEETQYF. Full variable domain (remainder filled in from reference TRBV5-4 and TRBJ2-5): ETGVTQSPTHLIKTRGQQVTLRCSSQSGHNTVSWYQQALGQGPQFIFQYYREEENGRGNFPPRFSGLQFPNYSSELNVNALELDDSALYLCASSRGQSEETQYFGPGTRLLVL.

This clone was seen a few times. V is TRBV5-5 and J is TRBJ2-3; tentatively, D is TRBD2 (6 bases). Deletions cut 1 base from V and 0 bases from J, with 9 bases between. The CDR3 totals 15 residues. Per germline, CDR1 SGHKS and CDR2 YYEKEE (reference sequence). CDR3 in amino acids: CASSLSGTSTDTQYF. CDR3 DNA: TGTGCCAGCAGCTTGTCAGGGACTAGCACAGATACGCAGTATTTT.

A single count supports this clone. The chain is built from TRBV9 and TRBJ2-1, with 9 bases identical to TRBD2. The V gene end was trimmed by 7 bases and the J gene end by 9 bases; junction bases not matched to a gene: 5. Germline V gene lookup returns CDR1 SGDLS and CDR2 YYNGEE. This CDR3 comprises 12 residues. This chain's CDR3 is CASGLAGLEQFF. The DNA for the CDR3 is TGTGCCAGCGGCCTAGCGGGACTTGAGCAGTTCTTC.

DNA of the CDR3: TGTGCCAGCAGCCGCGGGTCCTGGACAGGGTTACCTAGCGAGATCTACGAGCAGTACTTC. Translating gives CASSRGSWTGLPSEIYEQYF. The V call is TRBV5-4, the J call TRBJ2-7, with TRBD1 matching over 8 bases. J was trimmed by 3 bases and V by 4 bases; bases with no gene match: 24. The CDR3 has 20 residues. Germline CDR1 is SGHNT and CDR2 is YYREEE (reference sequence).

Turning to this clone: The sample has other DNA sequences that encode this CDR3 too. This chain joins TRBV7-2 and TRBJ2-1; no firm D call. The V and J ends lost 1 base and 7 bases respectively, with 8 bases between them. Germline-derived CDR1 and CDR2 are SGHTA and FQGNSA. The CDR3 consists of 13 residues. The CDR3 is CASSLGHPNEQFF. The CDR3 bases are TGTGCCAGCAGCTTAGGGCATCCGAATGAGCAGTTCTTC.

CDR3: CAISETGTSGRADTDTQYF. In nucleotides, the CDR3 is TGTGCCATCAGTGAAACCGGGACTAGCGGGAGGGCCGACACAGATACGCAGTATTTT. The genes are TRBV10-3 and TRBJ2-3; 16 positions agree with TRBD2. Germline lookup yields CDR1 ENHRY and CDR2 SYGVKD. The CDR3 is 19 residues long. With 3 bases clipped from V and 2 bases from J, the junction kept 8 bases outside the gene matches.

The V call is TRBV27, the J call TRBJ2-7, with 11 bases that match TRBD2. Germline values: CDR1 MNHEY, CDR2 SMNVEV (reference sequence). J was trimmed by 11 bases and V by 5 bases; bases with no gene match: 8. The CDR3 has 13 residues. CDR3 in amino acids: CASSLAGGVPEYF. CDR3 nucleotides: TGTGCCAGCAGTCTAGCGGGAGGCGTTCCGGAGTACTTC.

The chain has TRBV19 and TRBJ1-5; 8 bases agree with TRBD1. The germline CDR1 and CDR2 sequences are LNHDA and SQIVND (reference sequence). The CDR3 is made up of 15 amino acids. The V and J ends lost 5 bases and 2 bases, in that order; junction bases with no gene match: 5. The CDR3 reads CASSPTDRGNQPQHF. For the CDR3, the DNA is TGTGCCAGTAGTCCCACGGACAGGGGCAATCAGCCCCAGCATTTT.

The CDR3 reads CASSLDSGTDTQYF. The DNA for the CDR3 is TGCGCCAGCAGCTTGGATAGCGGCACAGATACGCAGTATTTT. The rearrangement uses TRBV5-1 and TRBJ2-3; tentatively, D is TRBD2 (5 bases). Trimming took 0 bases from V and 1 from J, leaving 6 bases between them. The CDR3 runs 14 residues. Germline CDR1 and CDR2: SGHRS and YFSETQ.

The chain carries TRBV7-9 and TRBJ2-1; a possible D gene is TRBD2 (6 bases). CDR3 length: 15 amino acids. Germline CDR1 SEHNR, CDR2 FQNEAQ (reference sequence). Trimming left V 4 bases short and J 2 bases short, with 12 bases between. As DNA, the CDR3 is TGTGCCAGCAGCTCGCCGGGGACTGCCTACAATGAGCAGTTCTTC. Residues: CASSSPGTAYNEQFF.

This chain links TRBV10-2 with TRBJ2-1, with 7 bases aligning to TRBD2. The CDR3 runs to 13 residues. Germline-derived CDR1 and CDR2 are WSHSY and SAAADI. V was clipped by 0 bases and J by 10 bases; unmatched bases: 3. CDR3 protein: CASSESNGGEQFF. The CDR3 DNA reads TGCGCCAGCAGTGAGTCGAACGGGGGGGAGCAGTTCTTC.

The sample holds one count of this clone. V and J are TRBV20-1 and TRBJ2-5; 8 bases agree with TRBD2. CDR3 length equals 14 residues. V lost 3 bases to trimming and J lost 1 base; unmatched junction nucleotides: 4. Germline CDR1 and CDR2: DFQATT and SNEGSKA (reference sequence). This CDR3 is CSASPGLAQETQYF. CDR3 coding DNA: TGCAGTGCTAGTCCCGGACTAGCCCAAGAGACCCAGTACTTC.

A single count supports this clone. The chain is built from TRBV4-1 and TRBJ1-3; 7 bases line up with TRBD1. V lost 1 base to trimming and J lost 1 base; unmatched junction nucleotides: 1. The germline V gene encodes CDR1 MGHRA and CDR2 YSYEKL. The CDR3 sequence is 15 residues long. The CDR3 bases are TGCGCCAGCAGCCAAGGACAGGGATCTGGAAACACCATATATTTT. It specifies CASSQGQGSGNTIYF.

The V and J genes are TRBV19 and TRBJ2-1, with D maybe TRBD2 (5 bases). Germline V gene sequence: CDR1 LNHDA, CDR2 SQIVND (reference sequence). This CDR3 has 14 residues. V lost 6 bases, J lost 9 bases, and 18 bases lay in between. The CDR3 DNA is TGTGCCAGTAGAGGGCTAGCCGGAACCTTTGAGCAGTTCTTC. This gives the protein CASRGLAGTFEQFF.

The CDR3 protein is CASSSWEGTNEQFF. CDR3 nucleotides: TGTGCCAGCAGTTCGTGGGAGGGGACCAATGAGCAGTTCTTC. The rearrangement joins TRBV27 to TRBJ2-1, with 7 bases lining up with TRBD2. The J segment lost 6 bases and the V segment lost 4 bases, leaving 6 bases of the junction unmatched. The CDR3 runs to 14 residues. Germline CDR1 reads MNHEY; CDR2 reads SMNVEV (reference sequence).

The chain recombines TRBV11-3 with TRBJ2-1, with unresolved D. There are 15 residues in the CDR3. The germline gives CDR1 SGHNT, CDR2 YENEEA. V gave up 4 bases and J gave up 6 bases, with 16 bases separating them. CDR3 in amino acids: CASSSDGSSGNEQFF. CDR3 DNA: TGTGCCAGCAGCTCCGACGGGTCCTCGGGCAATGAGCAGTTCTTC.

The chain couples TRBV29-1 to TRBJ2-1; 7 bases line up with TRBD1. Germline CDR1 and CDR2: SQVTM and ANQGSEA. This CDR3 is 14 amino acids long. With V trimmed by 6 bases and J by 3 bases, 8 bases remained unmatched. The DNA of the CDR3 is TGCAGCGTGTCAGGGGGTGGCAGCTACAATGAGCAGTTCTTC. Amino acids: CSVSGGGSYNEQFF.

The V call is TRBV20-1, the J call TRBJ1-6; D ambiguous. In germline, CDR1 is DFQATT, CDR2 SNEGSKA (reference sequence). The length of the CDR3 is 14 residues. V lost 4 bases to trimming and J lost 0 bases, with 7 bases between them. CDR3 amino acids: CSAIESSYNSPLHF. The CDR3 DNA sequence: TGCAGTGCTATTGAGAGCTCCTATAATTCACCCCTCCACTTT.

The table lists this clone with a count of one. The chain uses TRBV6-1 and TRBJ1-1, with D maybe TRBD1 (5 bases). This CDR3 contains 15 residues. Germline assignment: CDR1 MNHNS and CDR2 SASEGT. The V and J ends lost 2 bases and 1 base respectively, with 11 bases between them. CDR3 sequence reads: CASSEHSQGNTEAFF. The CDR3 DNA reads as TGTGCCAGCAGTGAACACAGCCAGGGGAACACTGAAGCTTTCTTT.

This chain uses TRBV13 with TRBJ2-5; D remains unclear. The length of the CDR3 is 16 residues. Trimming pared 1 base from V and 4 bases from J, leaving 16 bases between. Germline CDR1 reads PRHDT; CDR2 reads FYEKMQ (reference sequence). In DNA form, the CDR3 reads TGTGCCAGCAGCTTAGTTGGCGGCTCCCTAGGAGAGACCCAGTACTTC. Amino acid sequence: CASSLVGGSLGETQYF.

The V gene is TRBV4-1, the J gene TRBJ1-2; 9 nucleotides align to TRBD1. The CDR3 totals 16 residues. Germline V gene data show CDR1 as MGHRA and CDR2 as YSYEKL. The trim removed 4 bases at V and 3 bases at J, leaving 9 bases unmatched. In nucleotides, the CDR3 is TGCGCCAGCAGCCGAGATCCGGGACAGGGTGACTATGGCTACACCTTC. Translated: CASSRDPGQGDYGYTF.

The chain is built from TRBV27 and TRBJ1-5; D is perhaps TRBD1 (6 bases). This CDR3 is built from 18 residues. V was pared by 6 bases and J by 6 bases, with 27 bases between. Germline-derived CDR1 and CDR2 are MNHEY and SMNVEV (reference sequence). The CDR3 DNA sequence: TGTGCCAGCAGCCCAAGCGGGGGGGGGCCGGGCGTAGGTCAGCCCCAGCATTTT. This sequence encodes CASSPSGGGPGVGQPQHF.

The chain has TRBV6-1 and TRBJ1-2, with 8 bases fitting TRBD1. Germline values: CDR1 MNHNS, CDR2 SASEGT. The length of the CDR3 is 15 residues. J was trimmed by 1 base and V by 3 bases; bases with no gene match: 4. CDR3 in DNA: TGTGCCAGCAGTGAGACTGGACAGGGTAACTATGGCTACACCTTC. This encodes CASSETGQGNYGYTF.